This is a list of T cell receptor beta chains from one sample in a study of radiotherapy plus CTLA-4 blockade in lung cancer. The protocol was immunoSEQ multiplex PCR, while the TCRdb copy is restricted to in-frame clones and leaves out a portion. Counted here are about 44,000 clones, more than 70% occurring once; the ten biggest clones make up less than 3%. The material was peripheral blood, obtained from a patient treated with radiotherapy plus ipilimumab. These receptors all stem from a human donor with non-small cell lung cancer whose response to radiotherapy plus ipilimumab could not be evaluated. Each CDR3 is given with its conserved first and last residue. D genes are given only for firm matches. Expanded clones get a size class; other rows say once, few or many, or leave the size out.

TRBJ1-1,TRBD1,NA,TRBV7-6,CASSSNRGNTEAFF,TGTGCCAGCAGCTCGAACAGGGGAAACACTGAAGCTTTCTTT
TRBJ2-1,TRBD2,few,TRBV7-6,CASSSLAGGLGNEQFF,TGTGCCAGCAGCTCTTTAGCGGGGGGGCTTGGCAATGAGCAGTTCTTC
TRBJ1-1,NA,NA,TRBV5-1,CASSLRGGDTEAFF,TGCGCCAGCAGCTTACGGGGTGGGGACACTGAAGCTTTCTTT
TRBJ2-2,TRBD2,few,TRBV10-2,CASSDDRAGEGELFF,TGCGCCAGCAGTGACGACCGGGCGGGAGAAGGGGAGCTGTTTTTT
TRBJ2-2,NA,NA,TRBV7-9,CASSLPGGGTGELFF,TGTGCCAGCAGCTTACCAGGGGGAGGTACCGGGGAGCTGTTTTTT
TRBJ1-5,TRBD1,NA,TRBV7-2,CASSPTGQSNQPQHF,TGTGCCAGCAGCCCCACGGGACAGAGCAATCAGCCCCAGCATTTT
TRBJ2-1,TRBD2,once,TRBV7-3,CASSLRGPASGGADNEQFF,TGTGCCAGCAGCTTAAGGGGCCCAGCCAGCGGGGGGGCGGACAATGAGCAGTTCTTC
TRBJ1-3,NA,NA,TRBV7-9,CASSSTDSSNTIYF,TGTGCCAGCAGCTCCACGGACAGTTCCAACACCATATATTTT
TRBJ2-2,NA,NA,TRBV27,CASRTWGVTDTGELFF,TGTGCCAGCCGAACGTGGGGGGTAACTGACACCGGGGAGCTGTTTTTT
TRBJ2-5,NA,NA,TRBV27,CASSWNSLQETQYF,TGTGCCAGCAGTTGGAACAGCCTCCAAGAGACCCAGTACTTC
TRBJ1-1,NA,few,TRBV7-2,CASSFRGNTEAFF,TGTGCCAGCAGCTTCCGGGGAAACACTGAAGCTTTCTTT
TRBJ2-7,TRBD2,NA,TRBV7-2,CASSYQTSGGHEQYF,TGTGCCAGCAGCTACCAGACTAGCGGGGGCCACGAGCAGTACTTC
TRBJ1-1,TRBD1,NA,TRBV6-1,CASSEDREQAFF,TGTGCCAGCAGTGAGGACAGGGAGCAAGCTTTCTTT
TRBJ2-5,NA,NA,TRBV7-8,CASSPWVAAVLQETQYF,TGTGCCAGCAGCCCTTGGGTGGCCGCGGTACTCCAAGAGACCCAGTACTTC
TRBJ2-7,NA,NA,TRBV5-4,CASSQTSGRRHEQYF,TGTGCCAGCAGCCAAACTAGTGGTCGGCGGCACGAGCAGTACTTC
TRBJ2-6,TRBD1,NA,TRBV9,CASSVVGTAGANVLTF,TGTGCCAGCAGCGTAGTCGGGACAGCTGGGGCCAACGTCCTGACTTTC
TRBJ2-3,NA,NA,TRBV2,CASSEMSGEVGVTQYF,TGTGCCAGCAGTGAAATGAGCGGTGAAGTTGGTGTTACGCAGTATTTT
TRBJ2-3,NA,NA,TRBV2,CASSEQAGSGGTDTQYF,TGTGCCAGCAGTGAACAGGCGGGGAGTGGGGGGACAGATACGCAGTATTTT
TRBJ1-5,TRBD1,NA,TRBV28,CASSATGAGNQPQHF,TGTGCCAGCAGTGCAACAGGGGCAGGCAATCAGCCCCAGCATTTT
TRBJ2-3,NA,NA,TRBV18,CASSPLQGTSTDTQYF,TGTGCCAGCTCACCCCTTCAGGGGACAAGCACAGATACGCAGTATTTT
TRBJ2-5,TRBD2,NA,TRBV20-1,CSAPDGGSPYF,TGCAGTGCTCCCGACGGGGGGAGTCCGTACTTC
TRBJ2-1,NA,NA,TRBV27,CASSPPGVRYNEQFF,TGTGCCAGCAGTCCCCCCGGGGTGCGCTACAATGAGCAGTTCTTC
TRBJ1-2,TRBD1,NA,TRBV19,CASSRQGYGYTF,TGTGCCAGTAGCCGACAGGGCTATGGCTACACCTTC
TRBJ1-3,NA,NA,TRBV28,CGCGRNSGNTIYF,TGTGGCTGCGGGCGAAACTCTGGAAACACCATATATTTT
TRBJ2-3,TRBD2,once,TRBV5-1,CASSFTGLAGGPSDTQYF,TGCGCCAGCAGCTTCACGGGACTAGCGGGGGGGCCCTCAGATACGCAGTATTTT
TRBJ2-7,NA,NA,TRBV5-4,CASSFDRRSYEQYF,TGTGCCAGCAGCTTTGACAGGCGCTCCTACGAGCAGTACTTC
TRBJ2-1,TRBD2,once,TRBV4-1,CASSQVNLVAGGRNEQFF,TGCGCCAGCAGCCAAGTCAATTTGGTAGCGGGGGGGCGGAATGAGCAGTTCTTC
TRBJ1-1,NA,NA,TRBV27,CASSGGLAAFF,TGTGCCAGCAGCGGGGGACTTGCAGCTTTCTTT
TRBJ2-3,TRBD2,NA,TRBV5-4,CASRLRLAASTDTQYF,TGTGCCAGCAGGCTCAGACTAGCGGCTAGCACAGATACGCAGTATTTT
TRBJ1-1,TRBD1,NA,TRBV29-1,CSGGTGGPTEAFF,TGCAGCGGGGGGACAGGGGGACCCACTGAAGCTTTCTTT
TRBJ2-1,TRBD1,NA,TRBV9,CASRPTGSVDEQFF,TGTGCCAGCAGGCCGACAGGGTCGGTCGATGAGCAGTTCTTC
TRBJ2-3,NA,few,TRBV4-3,CASSQEGNLEGDTQYF,TGCGCCAGCAGCCAAGAAGGGAATCTAGAGGGTGATACGCAGTATTTT
TRBJ1-5,NA,NA,TRBV7-6,CASSFGQGSNQPQHF,TGTGCCAGCAGCTTTGGGCAGGGGAGCAATCAGCCCCAGCATTTT
TRBJ2-1,NA,NA,TRBV30,CAWSTGDSYNEQFF,TGTGCCTGGAGTACCGGGGATTCCTACAATGAGCAGTTCTTC
TRBJ2-2,TRBD1,NA,TRBV11-3,CASSLTGTVNTGELFF,TGTGCCAGCAGCTTGACCGGGACAGTAAACACCGGGGAGCTGTTTTTT
TRBJ1-1,NA,once,TRBV5-1,CASSATTENTEAFF,TGCGCCAGCAGCGCAACGACAGAAAACACTGAAGCTTTCTTT